The 17 T cell receptor beta chains reported below all come from one sample, sequenced in a study of prognosis after radiotherapy for stage I lung cancer (dated by TCRdb to the early 2020s). The instrument given in TCRdb is Illumina HiSeq 3000. Two rounds of multiplex PCR were performed to amplify the TCR beta CDR3 region from genomic DNA. In the first round of PCR, primers specific to each TRBV and TRBJ gene were used, and the primer sequences are filed in Chinese patent CN105087789A. TCRdb applied fastp at Q25 and MiXCR to the public reads, then kept only in-frame beta chains. Each CDR3 protein gets just one entry, which takes the most common genes and DNA from the rows behind it. In this sample the table shows under 55,000 distinct CDR3 sequences, about a third of which occur a single time. The biggest ten clones account for 8% to 9.5% of the sample. The sample was PBMCs, taken before or after stereotactic body radiation therapy (not recorded which). The receptors were sampled from a donor over 45 with non-small cell lung cancer.

This clonotype occurred many times. The chain carries TRBV12-3 or TRBV12-4 and TRBJ1-1; D unresolved. V was trimmed by 2 bases and J by 10 bases, leaving 14 bases between them. The CDR3 extends over 13 amino acids. The CDR3 sequence: CASSLTKAQAAFF. DNA for the CDR3: TGTGCCAGCAGTTTAACGAAGGCCCAGGCAGCTTTCTTT.

This clonotype has at least ten counts. The chain links TRBV6-1 to TRBJ2-3; no firm D call. This CDR3 contains 14 residues. CDR1 and CDR2 (germline): MNHNS, SASEGT. V was cut by 6 bases and J by 2 bases, with 12 bases left in between. The CDR3 sequence: CASRAYRNTDTQYF. In nucleotides, the CDR3 is TGTGCCAGCAGGGCCTATCGGAACACAGATACGCAGTATTTT.

This clonotype has at least ten counts. The chain employs TRBV30 and TRBJ2-7; 7 nucleotides align to TRBD2. The CDR3 sequence is 15 residues long. Germline CDR1 and CDR2: GTSNPN and SVGIG (reference sequence). J was trimmed by 6 bases and V by 3 bases; bases with no gene match: 14. CDR3: CAWSITGGRWGEQYF. In nucleotides, the CDR3 is TGTGCCTGGAGCATTACGGGAGGCCGTTGGGGCGAGCAGTACTTC.

The table lists this clonotype with a count of one. A much larger clone differs by one base, so this may be a read error. The chain has TRBV6-1 and TRBJ2-7, with D perhaps TRBD1 or TRBD2 (6 bases each). V shed 5 bases and J shed 2 bases, with 10 bases lying between them. The CDR3 consists of 13 residues. Germline assignment: CDR1 MNHNS and CDR2 SASEGT. CDR3 sequence reads: CASSKRGAYEQYF. CDR3 DNA: TGTGCCAGCAGTAAAAGGGGGGCCTACGAGCAGTACTTC.

This clonotype was detected many times. The chain uses TRBV6-5 and TRBJ1-1; D gene uncertain. Germline loops: CDR1 MNHEY, CDR2 SVGAGI. Trimming shortened V by 2 bases and J by 1 base, and 5 bases separated the two germline ends. CDR3 length equals 13 residues. For the CDR3, the DNA is TGTGCCAGCAGTTACGATGAGAACACTGAAGCTTTCTTT. It specifies CASSYDENTEAFF.

This clonotype was found many times. J is TRBJ2-3 and V is TRBV7-3, with TRBD2 identical over 7 bases. The germline V gene encodes CDR1 SGHTA and CDR2 FQGTGA. Unmatched junction bases numbered 7, after V lost 2 bases and J lost 5 bases. This CDR3 has 15 amino acids. In DNA form, the CDR3 reads TGTGCCAGCAGCTTACTAGCGGTAGGAGGAGATACGCAGTATTTT. It codes for CASSLLAVGGDTQYF.

The sample holds one count of this clonotype. This rearrangement joins TRBV6-1 to TRBJ1-5, with 10 bases matching TRBD1. The CDR3 loop spans 13 amino acids. Germline CDR1 MNHNS, CDR2 SASEGT. Trimming cost V 8 bases and J 12 bases; bases outside gene matches: 10. The CDR3 region is CASVDRGYKLQHF. The CDR3 DNA is TGTGCCAGCGTGGACAGGGGGTATAAGCTCCAGCATTTT.

This clonotype was counted once. The V gene is TRBV5-1, the J gene TRBJ2-1; D uncertain. Trimming removed 0 bases from V and 5 bases from J, with 6 bases in between. The V gene's germline CDR1 is SGHRS and CDR2 YFSETQ. The CDR3 spans 13 residues. CDR3 nucleotides: TGCGCCAGCAGCTTGGAGCCTCACAATGAGCAGTTCTTC. It codes for CASSLEPHNEQFF.

There are many counts of this clonotype. DNA of the CDR3: TGTGCCAGCAGCTTAGATCCGGGGAGAGAGCAGTTCTTC. It codes for CASSLDPGREQFF. The rearrangement links TRBV11-2 to TRBJ2-5; tentative D call: TRBD2 (5 bases). The closer fit of TRBJ2-1 to the DNA end suggests the J call may be wrong. The CDR3 spans 13 residues. Germline V gene sequence: CDR1 SGHAT, CDR2 FQNNGV.

Comments on this clonotype: A much larger clonotype is one base distant, so this may be a read error. This chain connects TRBV9 to TRBJ2-7, with 8 bases lining up with TRBD1. The V gene end was trimmed by 9 bases and the J gene end by 6 bases; junction bases not matched to a gene: 14. The CDR3 loop spans 14 amino acids. CDR1 and CDR2 from the germline V gene are SGDLS and YYNGEE. The CDR3, as DNA: TGTGCCACCCCGTGGGTACAGGGGGTCTCCGAGCAGTACTTC. It encodes CATPWVQGVSEQYF.

The chain links TRBV28 to TRBJ2-5, with D tentatively TRBD1 or TRBD2 (5 bases each). CDR3 length: 14 residues. Germline CDR1 MDHEN, CDR2 SYDVKM. V lost 4 bases and J lost 4, with 13 bases in between. In nucleotides, the CDR3 is TGTGCCAGCAGTTACGGGGACGGTCCAGAGACCCAGTACTTC. This encodes CASSYGDGPETQYF.

CDR3 amino acids: CASSVDWNTEAFF. Here the CDR3 DNA reads TGTGCCAGCAGCGTAGATTGGAACACTGAAGCTTTCTTT. The chain couples TRBV9 to TRBJ1-1; no clear D. Germline V lookup: CDR1 SGDLS, CDR2 YYNGEE. This CDR3 is 13 amino acids long. The germline V and J ends were trimmed by 0 bases and 1 base, with 4 bases remaining between them.

V gene TRBV4-1 combines with J gene TRBJ1-1, with D uncertain. Per germline, CDR1 MGHRA and CDR2 YSYEKL. This CDR3 contains 14 residues. V was pared by 3 bases and J by 10 bases, with 18 bases between. The CDR3 DNA follows: TGCGCCAGCAGCCATCCCCCTTGGCGGAGGGCAGCTTTCTTT. Its protein product is CASSHPPWRRAAFF.

In this sample, this clonotype turned up many times. The chain recombines TRBV6-2 or TRBV6-3 with TRBJ2-2, with TRBD2 as a possible D gene (6 bases). The CDR3 loop spans 14 amino acids. The germline V gene has CDR1 MNHEY and CDR2 SVGEGT. V lost 6 bases and J 6 bases, leaving 14 bases between the germline ends. The CDR3 reads CASSPTSYPGELFF. DNA of the CDR3: TGTGCCAGCAGCCCGACTAGTTATCCCGGGGAGCTGTTTTTT.

The chain carries TRBV6-1 and TRBJ2-1, with TRBD2 matching 8 bases. The trim removed 6 bases at V and 8 bases at J, leaving 12 bases unmatched. This CDR3 region has 15 residues. Germline lookup yields CDR1 MNHNS and CDR2 SASEGT. The CDR3 bases are TGTGCCAGCAGAATAGCGGGAAACTTGGGGGATGAGCAGTTCTTC. The encoded protein is CASRIAGNLGDEQFF.

This clonotype was detected ten times or more. The rearrangement links TRBV7-9 to TRBJ1-3; D not resolved. The CDR3 length is 13 residues. Germline values: CDR1 SEHNR, CDR2 FQNEAQ (reference sequence). V shed 3 bases and J shed 4 bases, with 7 bases lying between them. CDR3 amino acids: CASSLFGGNTIYF. The CDR3 DNA reads as TGTGCCAGCAGCTTGTTTGGGGGAAACACCATATATTTT.

This clonotype was recorded many times. DNA for the CDR3: TGTGCCAGCAGTTACGGATCCGGGACGAGCTCCTACAATGAGCAGTTCTTC. Amino acid sequence: CASSYGSGTSSYNEQFF. The V gene is TRBV6-2 or TRBV6-3, the J gene TRBJ2-1; TRBD1 or TRBD2 may be the D gene (5 bases each). Trimming took off 2 bases at V and 0 bases at J, with 14 bases between the two ends. This CDR3 region has 17 residues. Germline V lookup: CDR1 MNHEY, CDR2 SVGEGT.